This TCR beta chain is from a study of CD8 T cells in ankylosing spondylitis. Study-level points and caveats: The authors reported significant enrichment of disease-linked clones in matched ankylosing spondylitis synovial fluid.

V lost 10 bases, J lost 1 base, and 7 bases stayed unmatched. The CDR3 length is 14 residues. Germline loops: CDR1 ENHRY, CDR2 SYGVKD. TCRdb processed the 5' RACE reads anew with MiXCR; each CDR3 protein has one entry. The sample has 220,000 or so distinct CDR3 sequences; roughly a tenth are singletons. Remarks on this clonotype: The antigen remains undetermined.

The V and J genes are TRBV10-3 and TRBJ2-5; 9 nucleotides agree with TRBD1. The receptor comes from a male donor with ankylosing spondylitis or in good health (not recorded which). The sample taken for sequencing was blood, either unsorted or a sorted T cell fraction (not recorded which). CDR3 nucleotides: TGTGCCACCATTCCGGGACAGGGCCAAGAGACCCAGTACTTC. Residues: CATIPGQGQETQYF.